This TCR beta chain appears in the sequencing data of a study of cytomegalovirus exposure and HLA in healthy donors. Donors in the study were healthy people who gave bone marrow. The study ran its PCR with 60 Vbeta and 13 Jbeta primers. Only in-frame clones appear in the TCRdb table, and some are missing; sequencing was by immunoSEQ multiplex PCR. This table has around 150,000 clones, around 79% appearing once. Sequencing was performed on PBMCs. This sequence was found in a male donor in good health and CMV-seropositive.

The CDR3 nucleotides are TGTGCCAGCAGCGCGACTCGGAGAGGAAACACCATATATTTT. Translation gives CASSATRRGNTIYF. This rearrangement joins TRBV9 to TRBJ1-3; the D is unclear. The ends were cut back, 3 bases at V and 4 bases at J, with 11 bases in the middle. Germline values: CDR1 SGDLS, CDR2 YYNGEE. There are 14 residues in the CDR3. The full variable domain, in which reference TRBV9 and TRBJ1-3 provide the parts outside the CDR3, is DSGVTQTPKHLITATGQRVTLRCSPRSGDLSVYWYQQSLDQGLQFLIQYYNGEERAKGNILERFSAQQFPDLHSELNLSSLELGDSALYFCASSATRRGNTIYFGEGSWLTVV.